This TCR beta chain emerged from a study of blood T cell repertoires in COVID-19 (dated by TCRdb to 2018 to 2020). About the study as a whole: The collaborator samples originated in the United States, Italy and Spain and spanned the acute and convalescent phases of COVID-19. Subjects who had been exposed to COVID-19, were actively infected with it, or had recovered from it provided the deeply sampled blood TCRbeta repertoires that made up the dataset. Samples were obtained from the ongoing ImmuneRACE study (first 160 participants) and from some 1,200 subjects provided by 6 global collaborators. A freely available public database, intended as a resource for researchers studying the immune response to SARS-CoV-2, is where the repertoires were released. A de-identified subject ID, COVID-19 status, age in years and sex were almost always included in the sample metadata. Where available, HLA class I and class II types were taken from metadata supplied by the sample provider and were not determined by assay-based typing. The material from the prospective study consisted of cDNA or gDNA derived from T cells, B-cell-depleted T cells, or PBMCs.

In the prospective study, participants were roughly 18 to 89 years old, resided in 25 or so geographic areas of the United States, and were enrolled through a virtual design. To assign participants to cohorts, the prospective study relied on clinical history that participants themselves reported in a screening survey and a study questionnaire. Each participant in the prospective study had whole blood, serum and a nasopharyngeal or oropharyngeal swab collected by mobile phlebotomists. Participants in the prospective study had the option to provide additional blood draws and questionnaires over a 2-month period. Prospective study blood samples were shipped either frozen or at room temperature before DNA extraction. Worth noting for this clone: Its antigen is unknown. No much larger clone is present one base from it, and per-base qualities are unavailable.

Overall study results and their limits: Clinical and demographic metadata were provided uncurated, with the amount varying by source and participant.

The immunoSEQ Assay, a bias-controlled multiplex PCR, was used to amplify TCRbeta CDR3 regions from genomic DNA. Per the original workflow: Within the assay, amplification of reference gene primers was used to estimate how many nucleated cells each sample contained. To quantify the absolute abundance of each unique TCRbeta CDR3 rearrangement, sequence reads were collapsed and filtered. For each sample, productive Simpson clonality was calculated as the square root of Simpson's diversity index over productive rearrangements. Held by TCRdb, this immuneACCESS table contains in-frame sequences only and omits some clones. Under half of the omission traces to an unresolved V gene where checked; the cause of the rest is unknown. The V and J calls and clone size are taken from that table; D and trimming were inferred from the DNA. In all, the sample holds about 140,000 clones, and 84% of those were seen once. The leading ten clones occupy 3% to 3.5% of the sample.

The clonotype originates from a woman between 45 and 60 years old with acute COVID-19. The sample taken for sequencing was PBMCs or T cells enriched from blood (not recorded which).

The CDR3 has the sequence CASSSGPGTGEKLFF. The DNA sequence is as follows: TGTGCCAGCAGCTCTGGACCCGGGACAGGGGAAAAACTGTTTTTT. The sequence joins TRBV3-1 (or the pseudogene TRBV3-2) to TRBJ1-4, with 9 junctional bases fitting TRBD1. CDR1 and CDR2 were assigned from the germline V gene (reference sequence) as LGHDT and YNNKEL. There are 15 amino acids in the CDR3, from cysteine to phenylalanine inclusive. The retained sequence is limited to the CDR3, 45 bases, with the frame set at the first base. For this chain, trimming is 5 bases at the V end and 8 bases at the J end, and the number of junction bases without a gene match is 9.